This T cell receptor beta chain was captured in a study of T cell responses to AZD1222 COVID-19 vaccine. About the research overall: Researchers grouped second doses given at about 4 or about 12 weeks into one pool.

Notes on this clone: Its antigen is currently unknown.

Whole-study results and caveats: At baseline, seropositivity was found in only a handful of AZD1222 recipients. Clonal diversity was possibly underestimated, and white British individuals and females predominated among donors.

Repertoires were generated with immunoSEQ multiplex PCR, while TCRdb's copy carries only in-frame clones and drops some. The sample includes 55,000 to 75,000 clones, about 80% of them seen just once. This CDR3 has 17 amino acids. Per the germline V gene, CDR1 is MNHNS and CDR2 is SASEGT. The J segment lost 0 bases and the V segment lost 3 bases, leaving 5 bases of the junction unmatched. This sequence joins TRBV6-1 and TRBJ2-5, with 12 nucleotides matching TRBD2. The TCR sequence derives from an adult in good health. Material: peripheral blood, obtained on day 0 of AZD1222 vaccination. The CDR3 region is CASSDPASGGDQETQYF. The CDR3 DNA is TGTGCCAGCAGTGACCCTGCTAGCGGGGGGGACCAAGAGACCCAGTACTTC.